This entry describes one T cell receptor (beta chain). The sample belongs to a study of OX40 agonist ivuxolimab in advanced cancers. The wider study: Of mixed ages from roughly 23 to 80 and averaging around 60 years, the group was more than 65% male. Of the participants, around 39% had some prior anti-PD-1, anti-PD-L1 or anti-CTLA-4 therapy, which was allowed. Partial responses were achieved by three patients, of whom one had hepatocellular carcinoma and two had cutaneous melanoma.

Trimming removed 8 bases at V and 7 bases at J, with 17 bases between. Per germline, CDR1 ENHRY and CDR2 SYGVKD. The CDR3 has 13 residues. Here immunoSEQ multiplex PCR was the method, and the copy in TCRdb shows in-frame clones only, minus some. The table has fewer than 90,000 clones, approximately 92% seen once. This TCR was sampled from an adult with an advanced solid tumor such as melanoma, head and neck, liver or kidney cancer. J is TRBJ1-2 and V is TRBV10-3; D remains unclear. Here the sequenced sample was CD4+ or CD8+ T cells sorted from blood, taken in a trial of the OX40 agonist ivuxolimab. CDR3 protein: CAIGREGRRGYTF. CDR3 in DNA: TGTGCCATCGGTCGAGAAGGGAGACGTGGCTACACCTTC.